These 13 T cell receptor beta chains were sequenced from one sample in a study of T-cell memory formation after mild COVID-19 (dated by TCRdb to the early 2020s). Preparation of the library involved 5' RACE. The instrument was an Illumina NovaSeq 6000. The public reads were reanalyzed by TCRdb: fastp trimming at Q25, MiXCR alignment, in-frame beta chains only. Rows are unified per CDR3 protein, each entry keeping the most common DNA and genes. The sample has about 440,000 distinct CDR3 sequences on record, 20% of them singletons. The biggest ten clones account for approximately 8.1% of the sample. Source material: PBMCs or a T cell subset sorted from them (not recorded which). These receptors all come from an adult woman who had mild COVID-19 (a few samples of this study predate the infection). The sample titles of this study are shuffled in the database, so cell type and time point are left out; the donor was told from shared clones.

This chain uses TRBV29-1 with TRBJ1-2, with TRBD1 matching 7 bases. Germline CDR1 reads SQVTM; CDR2 reads ANQGSEA. V shed 5 bases, J shed 3 bases, and the junction held 9 bases outside the gene matches. The CDR3 loop spans 14 amino acids. This chain's CDR3 is CSVWGLDRYYGYTF. CDR3 sequence (DNA): TGCAGCGTTTGGGGATTGGACAGGTACTATGGCTACACCTTC.

The rearrangement links TRBV7-9 to TRBJ2-7; maybe TRBD1 (5 bases). Trimming took off 5 bases at V and 3 bases at J, with 11 bases between the two ends. Germline assignment: CDR1 SEHNR and CDR2 FQNEAQ (reference sequence). The CDR3 totals 13 residues. The CDR3 region is CASSQQAFYEQYF. The CDR3 coding sequence is TGTGCCAGCAGCCAACAGGCGTTCTACGAGCAGTACTTC.

This clonotype was found a few times. V is TRBV6-1 and J is TRBJ2-3; weak D call: TRBD1 (5 bases). Germline-derived CDR1 and CDR2 are MNHNS and SASEGT. V lost 2 bases to trimming and J lost 3 bases, with 9 bases between them. This CDR3 has 14 residues. As DNA, the CDR3 is TGTGCCAGCAGTGAATATAAGGGGACAGATACGCAGTATTTT. As protein: CASSEYKGTDTQYF.

The chain is built from TRBV29-1 and TRBJ1-2; tentatively, D is TRBD1 (5 bases). The germline CDR1 and CDR2 sequences are SQVTM and ANQGSEA. The CDR3 covers 13 residues. V lost 7 bases to trimming and J lost 5 bases, with 17 bases between them. CDR3 sequence reads: CSAMPTGGYGYTF. The CDR3 DNA reads as TGCAGCGCCATGCCTACGGGGGGGTATGGCTACACCTTC.

The chain is built from TRBV29-1 and TRBJ2-3; the match to TRBD2 covers 14 bases. Germline V gene data show CDR1 as SQVTM and CDR2 as ANQGSEA. The CDR3 covers 14 residues. V lost 6 bases to trimming and J lost 4 bases; unmatched junction nucleotides: 3. The CDR3: CSVGGLAGADTQYF. For the CDR3, the DNA is TGCAGCGTCGGGGGACTAGCGGGAGCAGATACGCAGTATTTT.

This clonotype turned up a few times. The chain couples TRBV30 to TRBJ1-5, with TRBD1 identical over 7 bases. The CDR3 is made up of 14 amino acids. Germline V CDR1 and CDR2: GTSNPN, SVGIG (reference sequence). J was trimmed by 3 bases and V by 5 bases; bases with no gene match: 7. CDR3 residues: CAWQVGTDNQPQHF. The DNA of the CDR3 is TGTGCCTGGCAAGTCGGGACAGACAATCAGCCCCAGCATTTT.

There are many counts of this clonotype. V is TRBV7-8 and J is TRBJ1-5; D unclear. CDR3 length: 17 amino acids. CDR1 is SGHVS and CDR2 is FQNEAQ in the germline V gene. V was cut by 5 bases and J by 0 bases, with 17 bases left in between. CDR3 protein: CASSISTWEPSNQPQHF. In DNA, the CDR3 is TGTGCCAGCAGCATCTCGACATGGGAACCTAGCAATCAGCCCCAGCATTTT.

The chain combines TRBV4-2 with TRBJ2-7; D remains ambiguous. Germline-derived CDR1 and CDR2 are LGHNA and YNFKEQ. The CDR3 extends over 15 amino acids. V lost 2 bases to trimming and J lost 4 bases, with 15 bases between them. CDR3 amino acids: CASSQTKGIRYEQYF. The CDR3, as DNA: TGTGCCAGCAGCCAAACAAAAGGGATCCGGTACGAGCAGTACTTC.

This clonotype was seen more than once but under ten times. The J gene is TRBJ2-7, the V gene TRBV12-3 or TRBV12-4; no definite D call. The CDR3 is made up of 13 amino acids. V dropped 4 bases and J dropped 7 bases, with 14 bases sitting between them. CDR3 residues: CASSSTEVWEQYF. CDR3 sequence (DNA): TGTGCCAGCAGTTCCACCGAGGTGTGGGAGCAGTACTTC.

The chain uses TRBV4-1 and TRBJ1-1; 9 bases map to TRBD1. V lost 1 base and J lost 5; bases outside the gene matches: 11. CDR3 length: 17 residues. Germline V gene sequence: CDR1 MGHRA, CDR2 YSYEKL. CDR3: CASSQVAVGTGMTEAFF. CDR3 nucleotide sequence: TGCGCCAGCAGCCAAGTGGCCGTCGGGACAGGGATGACTGAAGCTTTCTTT.

This clonotype turned up a few times. V is TRBV19 and J is TRBJ2-5; weak D call: TRBD1 (6 bases). This CDR3 comprises 15 residues. Trimming shortened V by 5 bases and J by 5 bases, and 18 bases separated the two germline ends. CDR1 and CDR2 (germline): LNHDA, SQIVND (reference sequence). The CDR3 sequence is CASSPQTGWGETQYF. CDR3 coding DNA: TGTGCCAGTAGTCCTCAGACAGGCTGGGGTGAGACCCAGTACTTC.

This chain joins TRBV18 and TRBJ2-1, with 8 bases fitting TRBD1. The CDR3 covers 14 residues. Trimming at V came to 1 base and at J to 9 bases, leaving 5 bases not matched to a gene. Germline V gene data show CDR1 as KGHSH and CDR2 as LQKENI. In DNA, the CDR3 is TGTGCCAGCTCACCACGGGACAGGCCCAGTGAGCAGTTCTTC. Translating gives CASSPRDRPSEQFF.

The chain recombines TRBV29-1 with TRBJ2-7; 10 bases map to TRBD2. The CDR3 spans 13 residues. Germline CDR1 and CDR2: SQVTM and ANQGSEA. The V segment lost 3 bases and the J segment 3 bases; nucleotides outside the gene matches: 2. The CDR3 reads CSVEASGSYEQYF. For the CDR3, the DNA is TGCAGCGTTGAGGCTAGCGGGAGCTACGAGCAGTACTTC.